The 16 T cell receptor beta chains listed next were all sequenced from one sample in a study of blood T cell repertoires in COVID-19. Clones were sequenced by immunoSEQ multiplex PCR, and TCRdb holds only the in-frame ones, with some missing. The table records around 160,000 clones, about 83% of them present only once. Sequences were obtained from peripheral blood. The source of these receptors is a woman aged 65 to 85 with COVID-19, enrolled during active disease.

The chain combines TRBV5-4 with TRBJ2-1; a possible D gene is TRBD2 (5 bases). The CDR3 sequence is 13 residues long. Looked up from germline, CDR1 is SGHNT and CDR2 is YYREEE (reference sequence). The V gene lost 4 bases and the J gene lost 7 bases, with 12 bases spanning the gap. CDR3 protein: CASSPGNTNEQFF. In nucleotides, the CDR3 is TGTGCCAGCAGCCCCGGGAATACGAATGAGCAGTTCTTC. The full variable domain, in which reference TRBV5-4 and TRBJ2-1 provide the parts outside the CDR3, is ETGVTQSPTHLIKTRGQQVTLRCSSQSGHNTVSWYQQALGQGPQFIFQYYREEENGRGNFPPRFSGLQFPNYSSELNVNALELDDSALYLCASSPGNTNEQFFGPGTRLTVL.

V is TRBV27 and J is TRBJ2-1, with 7 bases that match TRBD1. Germline trimming cut 7 bases from V and 3 bases from J; bases unmatched to any gene: 9. The CDR3 is 15 residues long. Germline-derived CDR1 and CDR2 are MNHEY and SMNVEV (reference sequence). As DNA, the CDR3 is TGTGCCAGCAACCCGGGGACAGCTATCTACAATGAGCAGTTCTTC. Translating gives CASNPGTAIYNEQFF.

In this sample, this clone turned up once. This sequence joins TRBV2 and TRBJ1-3, with 8 positions matching TRBD1. CDR3 size: 14 residues. Germline CDR1 SNHLY, CDR2 FYNNEI. Trimming cost V 7 bases and J 8 bases; bases outside gene matches: 10. Here the CDR3 reads CASKNQGARDTIYF. The CDR3 nucleotides are TGTGCCAGCAAGAACCAGGGGGCTAGGGACACCATATATTTT. Full variable domain (outside the CDR3, taken from reference TRBV2 and TRBJ1-3): EPEVTQTPSHQVTQMGQEVILRCVPISNHLYFYWYRQILGQKVEFLVSFYNNEISEKSEIFDDQFSVERPDGSNFTLKIRSTKLEDSAMYFCASKNQGARDTIYFGEGSWLTVV.

The rearrangement uses TRBV30 and TRBJ2-5, with 8 bases that match TRBD2. J gave up 4 bases and V 3 bases, and 13 bases lay outside the gene matches. The CDR3 spans 16 residues. Germline CDR1 reads GTSNPN; CDR2 reads SVGIG (reference sequence). In nucleotides, the CDR3 is TGTGCCTGGAGGATCCCCCGGGCGGGGGGTCGAGAGACCCAGTACTTC. Amino acids: CAWRIPRAGGRETQYF. Full variable domain (missing parts from reference TRBV30 and TRBJ2-5): SQTIHQWPATLVQPVGSPLSLECTVEGTSNPNLYWYRQAAGRGLQLLFYSVGIGQISSEVPQNLSASRPQDRQFILSSKKLLLSDSGFYLCAWRIPRAGGRETQYFGPGTRLLVL.

DNA for the CDR3: TGTGCCAGCAGTCCGAGACAGGGTGGGGTGGAGACCCAGTACTTC. Translated, it gives CASSPRQGGVETQYF. The chain has TRBV3-1 (or the pseudogene TRBV3-2) and TRBJ2-5; 7 positions match TRBD1. The V gene end was trimmed by 6 bases and the J gene end by 5 bases; junction bases not matched to a gene: 12. The length of the CDR3 is 15 residues. CDR1 and CDR2 (germline): LGHDT, YNNKEL (reference sequence).

This clone was seen only a few times. This chain joins TRBV4-1 and TRBJ2-7, with a tentative D call TRBD1 (6 bases). The length of the CDR3 is 15 residues. Germline loops: CDR1 MGHRA, CDR2 YSYEKL. V dropped 0 bases and J dropped 2 bases, with 11 bases sitting between them. The DNA for the CDR3 is TGCGCCAGCAGCCAAGAGAACACAGGGACCTACGAGCAGTACTTC. It translates to CASSQENTGTYEQYF.

This clone was seen only once. The chain links TRBV5-1 to TRBJ1-4; no clear D. Trimming cost V 7 bases and J 8 bases, with 15 bases left between them. CDR1 is SGHRS and CDR2 is YFSETQ in the germline V gene. This CDR3 comprises 13 residues. Written as DNA, the CDR3 is TGCGCCAGCCGCTACGTGGTCGAGGAAAAACTGTTTTTT. Translated, it gives CASRYVVEEKLFF. Complete variable domain (other parts from reference TRBV5-1 and TRBJ1-4): KAGVTQTPRYLIKTRGQQVTLSCSPISGHRSVSWYQQTPGQGLQFLFEYFSETQRNKGNFPGRFSGRQFSNSRSEMNVSTLELGDSALYLCASRYVVEEKLFFGSGTQLSVL.

The chain joins TRBV10-3 to TRBJ1-1, with no clear D. There are 15 residues in the CDR3. Germline V lookup: CDR1 ENHRY, CDR2 SYGVKD. Deletions cut 3 bases from V and 5 bases from J, with 16 bases between. CDR3 residues: CAISEAGRSATEAFF. CDR3 nucleotides: TGTGCCATCAGTGAAGCGGGTAGGTCGGCTACTGAAGCTTTCTTT.

This clone appeared a single time. The V gene is TRBV6-5, the J gene TRBJ1-2, with 8 bases matching TRBD1. CDR3 length equals 14 residues. Per germline, CDR1 MNHEY and CDR2 SVGAGI. V was pared by 2 bases and J by 8 bases, with 7 bases of the junction left unmatched. The CDR3 is CASSYGGQVGGYTF. The CDR3 nucleotides are TGTGCCAGCAGTTACGGGGGACAGGTCGGGGGCTACACCTTC.

The CDR3 loop reads CASSHDSSYNEQFF. The CDR3 DNA is TGTGCCAGCAGTCACGACAGCTCCTACAATGAGCAGTTCTTC. The V and J genes are TRBV11-2 and TRBJ2-1; D may be TRBD1 (5 bases). Germline values: CDR1 SGHAT, CDR2 FQNNGV. This CDR3 is 14 amino acids long. V was shortened by 6 bases and J by 0 bases, with 9 bases between the two germline ends.

The chain combines TRBV15 with TRBJ2-1; the D is unclear. The germline V and J ends were trimmed by 0 bases and 1 base, with 7 bases remaining between them. This CDR3 is built from 15 residues. The germline CDR1 and CDR2 sequences are LNHNV and YYDKDF (reference sequence). The CDR3 DNA sequence: TGTGCCACCAGCAGAGACCCCGGTTCCTACAATGAGCAGTTCTTC. Translation gives CATSRDPGSYNEQFF.

V and J are TRBV19 and TRBJ1-1; weak D call: TRBD1 (5 bases). The CDR3 totals 18 residues. Germline loops: CDR1 LNHDA, CDR2 SQIVND (reference sequence). Trimming pared 7 bases from V and 0 bases from J, leaving 24 bases between. The CDR3 DNA follows: TGTGCCAGTACCTCAATCCTCAAGGCAGGGTCGGTGAACACTGAAGCTTTCTTT. It codes for CASTSILKAGSVNTEAFF.

The chain combines TRBV4-2 with TRBJ1-1; 8 bases map to TRBD1. Germline CDR1 LGHNA, CDR2 YNFKEQ. Trimming took 4 bases from V and 5 from J; bases not matched to a gene: 9. The CDR3 has 15 residues. The CDR3 reads CASSPNLRTGTEAFF. For the CDR3, the DNA is TGTGCCAGCAGCCCAAACCTCAGGACAGGGACTGAAGCTTTCTTT.

The rearrangement uses TRBV11-3 and TRBJ2-5; weak D call: TRBD2 (6 bases). CDR3 length: 15 amino acids. Germline loops: CDR1 SGHNT, CDR2 YENEEA. V dropped 5 bases and J dropped 5 bases, with 18 bases sitting between them. DNA of the CDR3: TGTGCCAGCAGCGCCCGGGACCGAGGAGGGGAGACCCAGTACTTC. The encoded protein is CASSARDRGGETQYF.

This chain links TRBV28 with TRBJ1-5; TRBD1 is a possible D gene (6 bases). Per germline, CDR1 MDHEN and CDR2 SYDVKM. Trimming removed 6 bases at V and 7 bases at J, with 10 bases between. This CDR3 contains 12 residues. The CDR3 DNA sequence: TGTGCCAGCAGCACAGGGTTGCAGCCCCAGCATTTT. Translated, it gives CASSTGLQPQHF.

J is TRBJ2-1 and V is TRBV4-2; the match to TRBD2 covers 10 bases. Germline V gene data show CDR1 as LGHNA and CDR2 as YNFKEQ. The CDR3 length is 15 residues. Germline trimming cut 3 bases from V and 9 bases from J; bases unmatched to any gene: 8. The CDR3 DNA reads TGTGCCAGCAGCCAGGGAGCGGGGGGGCCGGGTGAGCAGTTCTTC. The encoded protein is CASSQGAGGPGEQFF.